This T cell receptor (beta chain) was retrieved from a study of vaccination effects on CD4 cells after COVID-19. Study summary: Ahead of sequencing, the ViraFEST assay grew antigen-specific CD4+ T cells using viral peptide pools. Study outcomes and limitations: Cross-reactivity toward common cold coronaviruses was confined to only 1 of 255 vaccine-induced clones in healthy vaccinees. Late post-vaccination, clones induced by infection and those induced by vaccine underwent marked clonal contraction.

Measured with immunoSEQ multiplex PCR; TCRdb has only the in-frame clones, and not every one. Here the sample spans tens of thousands of clones, nearly 75% being singletons. The authors isolated CD4+ T cells after about eleven days of culture. Two-dose BNT162b2 or mRNA-1273 vaccination was given to participants. Vaccine recipients, nucleocapsid antibody negative, had no prior SARS-CoV-2 infection. V was pared by 2 bases and J by 4 bases, with 9 bases between. There are 14 residues in the CDR3. Germline-derived CDR1 and CDR2 are SGHRS and YFSETQ. This clone has more than one count but fewer than ten. As yet, its antigen is unknown. Other nucleotide sequences in the sample specify the same CDR3.

The chain has TRBV5-1 and TRBJ2-2; D is unclear. This clonotype was sampled from a human donor who received a COVID-19 vaccine. Material: CD4+ T cells from PBMCs cultured without peptide, obtained after COVID-19 vaccination. The CDR3 here is CASSFLASTGELFF. The DNA for the CDR3 is TGCGCCAGCAGCTTCTTAGCAAGCACCGGGGAGCTGTTTTTT. Full variable domain (missing parts from reference TRBV5-1 and TRBJ2-2): KAGVTQTPRYLIKTRGQQVTLSCSPISGHRSVSWYQQTPGQGLQFLFEYFSETQRNKGNFPGRFSGRQFSNSRSEMNVSTLELGDSALYLCASSFLASTGELFFGEGSRLTVL.